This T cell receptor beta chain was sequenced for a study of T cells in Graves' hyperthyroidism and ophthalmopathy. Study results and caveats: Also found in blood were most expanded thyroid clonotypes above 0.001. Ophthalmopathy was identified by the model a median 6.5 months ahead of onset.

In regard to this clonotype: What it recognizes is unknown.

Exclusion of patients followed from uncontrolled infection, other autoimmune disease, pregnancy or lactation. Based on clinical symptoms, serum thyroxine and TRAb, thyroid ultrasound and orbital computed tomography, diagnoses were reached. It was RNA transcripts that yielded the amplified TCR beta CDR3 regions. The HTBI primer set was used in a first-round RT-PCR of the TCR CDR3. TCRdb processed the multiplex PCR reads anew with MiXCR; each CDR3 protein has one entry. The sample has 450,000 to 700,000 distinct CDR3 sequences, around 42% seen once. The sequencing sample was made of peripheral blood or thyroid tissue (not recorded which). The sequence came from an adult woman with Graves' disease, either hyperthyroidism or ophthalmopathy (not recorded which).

The CDR3 nucleotides read TGTGCCAGCAGCCGCGACAGCTCTGGAGGGGAGGAGACCCAGTACTTC. Translating gives CASSRDSSGGEETQYF. This chain connects TRBV14 to TRBJ2-5; possibly TRBD2 for D (6 bases). Germline V gives CDR1 SGHDN, CDR2 FVKESK. The V end lost 4 bases, the J end lost 5 bases, and 20 bases lay between the germline ends. CDR3 length equals 16 residues.